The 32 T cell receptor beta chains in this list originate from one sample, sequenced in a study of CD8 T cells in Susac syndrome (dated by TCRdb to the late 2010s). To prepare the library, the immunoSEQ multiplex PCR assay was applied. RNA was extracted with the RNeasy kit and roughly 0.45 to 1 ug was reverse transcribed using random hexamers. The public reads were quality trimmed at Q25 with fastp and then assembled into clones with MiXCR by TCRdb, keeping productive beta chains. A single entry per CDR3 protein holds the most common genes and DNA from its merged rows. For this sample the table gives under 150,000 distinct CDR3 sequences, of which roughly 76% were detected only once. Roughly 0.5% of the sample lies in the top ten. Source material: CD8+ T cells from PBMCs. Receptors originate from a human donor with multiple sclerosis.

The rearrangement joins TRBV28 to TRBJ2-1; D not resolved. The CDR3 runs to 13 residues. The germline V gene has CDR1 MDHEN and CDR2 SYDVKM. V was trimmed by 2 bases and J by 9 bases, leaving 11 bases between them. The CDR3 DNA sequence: TGTGCCAGCAGTTTACCGGTGGAGTTTGAGCAGTTCTTC. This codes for CASSLPVEFEQFF. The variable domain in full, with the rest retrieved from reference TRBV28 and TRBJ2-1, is DVKVTQSSRYLVKRTGEKVFLECVQDMDHENMFWYRQDPGLGLRLIYFSYDVKMKEKGDIPEGYSVSREKKERFSLILESASTNQTSMYLCASSLPVEFEQFFGPGTRLTVL.

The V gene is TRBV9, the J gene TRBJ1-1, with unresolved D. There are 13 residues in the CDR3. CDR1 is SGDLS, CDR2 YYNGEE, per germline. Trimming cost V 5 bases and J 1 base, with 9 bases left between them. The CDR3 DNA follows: TGTGCCAGCAGTGGGATTCAGAACACTGAAGCTTTCTTT. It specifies CASSGIQNTEAFF. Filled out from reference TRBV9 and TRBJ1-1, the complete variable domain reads DSGVTQTPKHLITATGQRVTLRCSPRSGDLSVYWYQQSLDQGLQFLIQYYNGEERAKGNILERFSAQQFPDLHSELNLSSLELGDSALYFCASSGIQNTEAFFGQGTRLTVV.

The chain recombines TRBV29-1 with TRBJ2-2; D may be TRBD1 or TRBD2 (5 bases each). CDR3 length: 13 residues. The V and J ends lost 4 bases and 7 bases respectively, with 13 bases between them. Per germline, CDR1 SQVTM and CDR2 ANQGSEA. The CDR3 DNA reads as TGCAGCGTTGGGAGGACAAATGTCGGGGAGCTGTTTTTT. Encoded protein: CSVGRTNVGELFF.

The CDR3 here is CASSEFGGLGTDTQYF. CDR3 coding DNA: TGTGCCAGCAGTGAATTCGGGGGGCTCGGCACAGATACGCAGTATTTT. The chain has TRBV25-1 and TRBJ2-3; D perhaps matches TRBD2 (7 bases). The CDR3 covers 16 residues. Looked up from germline, CDR1 is MGHDK and CDR2 is SYGVNS. The ends were cut back, 1 base at V and 1 base at J, with 12 bases in the middle.

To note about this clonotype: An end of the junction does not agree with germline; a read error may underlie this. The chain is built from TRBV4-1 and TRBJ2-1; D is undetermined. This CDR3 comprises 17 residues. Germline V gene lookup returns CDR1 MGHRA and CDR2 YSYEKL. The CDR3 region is CASSQGMAFGPYNEQSF. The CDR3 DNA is TGCGCCAGCAGCCAAGGTATGGCTTTCGGGCCCTACAATGAGCAGTCCTTC.

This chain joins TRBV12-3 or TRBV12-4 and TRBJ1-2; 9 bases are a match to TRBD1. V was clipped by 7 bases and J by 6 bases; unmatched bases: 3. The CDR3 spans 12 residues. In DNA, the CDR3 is TGTGCCAGCATTGGGACAGGGAATGGCTACACCTTC. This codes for CASIGTGNGYTF.

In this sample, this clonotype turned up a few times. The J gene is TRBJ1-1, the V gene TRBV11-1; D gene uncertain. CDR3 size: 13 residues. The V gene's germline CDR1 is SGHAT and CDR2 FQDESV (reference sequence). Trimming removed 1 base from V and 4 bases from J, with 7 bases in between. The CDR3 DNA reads TGTGCCAGCAGCTTAGGTGGGGTCACTGAAGCTTTCTTT. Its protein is CASSLGGVTEAFF.

Written as DNA, the CDR3 is TGTGCCAGCAGTTACTCGATCAATGAGGATCTTAATGAAAAACTGTTTTTT. It is translated as CASSYSINEDLNEKLFF. The rearrangement uses TRBV6-5 and TRBJ1-4; D call uncertain. Trimming left V 0 bases short and J 4 bases short, with 15 bases between. CDR1 is MNHEY, CDR2 SVGAGI, per germline. CDR3 length equals 17 residues.

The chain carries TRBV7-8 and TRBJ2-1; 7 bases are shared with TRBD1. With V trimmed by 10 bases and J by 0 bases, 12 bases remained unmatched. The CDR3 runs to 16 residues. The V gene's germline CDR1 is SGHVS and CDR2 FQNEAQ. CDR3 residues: CATCPPGGCSYNEQFF. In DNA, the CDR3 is TGTGCCACCTGCCCACCAGGGGGTTGCTCCTACAATGAGCAGTTCTTC.

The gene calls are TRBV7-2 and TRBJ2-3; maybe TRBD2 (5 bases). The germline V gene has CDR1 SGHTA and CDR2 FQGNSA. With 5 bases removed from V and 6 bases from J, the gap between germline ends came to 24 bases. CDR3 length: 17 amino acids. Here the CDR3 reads CASSPPRATSITDTQYF. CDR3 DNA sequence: TGTGCCAGCAGCCCACCTCGGGCCACTAGTATTACGGATACGCAGTATTTT.

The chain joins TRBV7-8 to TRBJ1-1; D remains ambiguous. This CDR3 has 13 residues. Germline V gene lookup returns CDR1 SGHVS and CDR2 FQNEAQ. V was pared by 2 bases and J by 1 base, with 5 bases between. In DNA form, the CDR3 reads TGTGCCAGCAGCTTACTTTCGAACACTGAAGCTTTCTTT. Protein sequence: CASSLLSNTEAFF. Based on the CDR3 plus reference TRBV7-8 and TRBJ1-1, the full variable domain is GAGVSQSPRYKVAKRGQDVALRCDPISGHVSLFWYQQALGQGPEFLTYFQNEAQLDKSGLPSDRFFAERPEGSVSTLKIQRTQQEDSAVYLCASSLLSNTEAFFGQGTRLTVV.

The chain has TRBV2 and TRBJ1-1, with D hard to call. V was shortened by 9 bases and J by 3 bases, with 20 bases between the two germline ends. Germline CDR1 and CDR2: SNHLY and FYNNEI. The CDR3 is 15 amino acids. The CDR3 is CASAGREGLDTEAFF. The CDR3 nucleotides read TGTGCCAGTGCCGGACGGGAAGGTCTGGACACTGAAGCTTTCTTT.

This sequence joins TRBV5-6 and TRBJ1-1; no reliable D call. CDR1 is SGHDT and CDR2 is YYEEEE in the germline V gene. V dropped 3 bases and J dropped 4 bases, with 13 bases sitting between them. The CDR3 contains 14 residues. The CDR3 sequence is CASSSPMGSTEAFF. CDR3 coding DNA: TGTGCCAGCAGCTCACCCATGGGGAGCACTGAAGCTTTCTTT.

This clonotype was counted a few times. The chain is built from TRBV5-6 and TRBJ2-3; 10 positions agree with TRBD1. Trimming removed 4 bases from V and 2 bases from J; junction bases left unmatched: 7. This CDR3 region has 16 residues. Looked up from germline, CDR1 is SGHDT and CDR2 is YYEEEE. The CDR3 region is CASSEGTGANTDTQYF. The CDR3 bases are TGTGCCAGCAGCGAAGGGACAGGGGCTAACACAGATACGCAGTATTTT.

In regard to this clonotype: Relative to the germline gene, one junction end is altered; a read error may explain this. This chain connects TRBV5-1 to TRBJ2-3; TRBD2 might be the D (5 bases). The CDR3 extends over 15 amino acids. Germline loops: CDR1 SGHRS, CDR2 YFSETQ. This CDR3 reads CASNTWQSSTDTRYF. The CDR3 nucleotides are TGCGCCAGCAACACATGGCAATCTAGCACAGATACGCGGTATTTT.

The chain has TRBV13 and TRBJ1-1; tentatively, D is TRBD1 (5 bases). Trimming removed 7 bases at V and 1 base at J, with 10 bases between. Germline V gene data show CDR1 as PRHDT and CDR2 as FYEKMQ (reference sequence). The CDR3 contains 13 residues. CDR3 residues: CASTGFGNTEAFF. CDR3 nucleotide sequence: TGTGCCAGCACAGGGTTCGGGAACACTGAAGCTTTCTTT.

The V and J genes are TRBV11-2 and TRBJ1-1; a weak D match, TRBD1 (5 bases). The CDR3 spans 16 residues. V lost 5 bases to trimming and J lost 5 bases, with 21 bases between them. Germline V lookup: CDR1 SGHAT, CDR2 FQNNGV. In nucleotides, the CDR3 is TGTGCCAGCAGCCCCCCCCGGGGACCGGCTAGTACTGAAGCTTTCTTT. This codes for CASSPPRGPASTEAFF.

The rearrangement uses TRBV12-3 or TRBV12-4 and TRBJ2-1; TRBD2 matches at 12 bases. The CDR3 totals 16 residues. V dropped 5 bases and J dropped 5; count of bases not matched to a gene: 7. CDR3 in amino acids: CASSPRLAGDDNEQFF. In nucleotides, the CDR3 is TGTGCCAGCAGTCCCCGACTAGCGGGGGATGACAATGAGCAGTTCTTC.

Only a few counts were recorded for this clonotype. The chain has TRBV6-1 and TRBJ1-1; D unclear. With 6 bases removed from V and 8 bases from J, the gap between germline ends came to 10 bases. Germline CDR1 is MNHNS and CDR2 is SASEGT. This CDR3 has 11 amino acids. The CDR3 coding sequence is TGTGCCAGCAGCACCCGGGTGGAAGCTTTCTTT. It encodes CASSTRVEAFF.

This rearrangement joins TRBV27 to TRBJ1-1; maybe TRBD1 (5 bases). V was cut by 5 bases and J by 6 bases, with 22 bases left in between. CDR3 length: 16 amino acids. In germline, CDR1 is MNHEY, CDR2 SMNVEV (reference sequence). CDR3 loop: CASSPFPTGNLAEAFF. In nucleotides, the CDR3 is TGTGCCAGCAGTCCTTTTCCCACAGGTAACCTCGCTGAAGCTTTCTTT.

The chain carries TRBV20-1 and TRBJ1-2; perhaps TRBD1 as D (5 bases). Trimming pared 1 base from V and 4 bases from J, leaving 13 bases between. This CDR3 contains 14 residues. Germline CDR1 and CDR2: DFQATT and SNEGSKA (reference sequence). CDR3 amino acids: CSARVVSGRYGYTF. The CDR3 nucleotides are TGCAGTGCTAGAGTTGTTTCGGGGCGCTATGGCTACACCTTC.

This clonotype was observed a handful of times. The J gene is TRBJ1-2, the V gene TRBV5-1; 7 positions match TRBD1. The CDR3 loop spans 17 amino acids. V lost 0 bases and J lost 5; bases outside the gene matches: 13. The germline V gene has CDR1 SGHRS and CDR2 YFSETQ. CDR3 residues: CASSLVGQKIGKYGYTF. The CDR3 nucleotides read TGCGCCAGCAGCTTGGTGGGACAGAAGATAGGCAAATATGGCTACACCTTC.

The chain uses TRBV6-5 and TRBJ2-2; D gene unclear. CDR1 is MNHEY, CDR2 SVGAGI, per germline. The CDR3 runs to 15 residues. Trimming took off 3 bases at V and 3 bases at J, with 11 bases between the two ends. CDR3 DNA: TGTGCCAGCAGTTATGGCCCCTTGGACACCGGGGAGCTGTTTTTT. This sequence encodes CASSYGPLDTGELFF.

The CDR3: CASSFNPGQGGERELFF. The CDR3 DNA reads as TGCGCCAGCAGCTTCAACCCGGGACAGGGAGGCGAAAGGGAGCTGTTTTTT. V gene TRBV5-1 combines with J gene TRBJ2-2; the match to TRBD1 covers 9 bases. Germline values: CDR1 SGHRS, CDR2 YFSETQ. There are 17 residues in the CDR3. V lost 2 bases to trimming and J lost 9 bases; unmatched junction nucleotides: 14.

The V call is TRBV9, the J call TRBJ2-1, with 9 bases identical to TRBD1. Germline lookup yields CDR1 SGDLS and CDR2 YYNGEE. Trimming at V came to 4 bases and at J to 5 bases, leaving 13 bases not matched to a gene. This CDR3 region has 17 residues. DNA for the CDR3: TGTGCCAGCAGCTCCCGTCAGCCGGGACAGGGAGACAATGAGCAGTTCTTC. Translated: CASSSRQPGQGDNEQFF. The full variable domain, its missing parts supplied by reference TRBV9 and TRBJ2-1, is DSGVTQTPKHLITATGQRVTLRCSPRSGDLSVYWYQQSLDQGLQFLIQYYNGEERAKGNILERFSAQQFPDLHSELNLSSLELGDSALYFCASSSRQPGQGDNEQFFGPGTRLTVL.

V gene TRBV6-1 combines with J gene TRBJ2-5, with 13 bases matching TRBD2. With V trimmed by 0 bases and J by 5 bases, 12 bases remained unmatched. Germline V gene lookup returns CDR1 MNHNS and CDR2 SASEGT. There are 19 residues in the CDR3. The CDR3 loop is CASSEARGTSGIIKETQYF. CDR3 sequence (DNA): TGTGCCAGCAGTGAAGCTCGAGGGACTAGCGGGATAATAAAGGAGACCCAGTACTTC.

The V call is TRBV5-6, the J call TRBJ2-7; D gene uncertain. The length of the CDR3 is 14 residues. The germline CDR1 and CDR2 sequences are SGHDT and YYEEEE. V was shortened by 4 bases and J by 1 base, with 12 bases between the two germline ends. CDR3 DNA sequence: TGTGCCAGCAGCACTTGGACGCAGTCCTACGAGCAGTACTTC. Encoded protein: CASSTWTQSYEQYF. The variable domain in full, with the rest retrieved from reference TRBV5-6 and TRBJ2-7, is DAGVTQSPTHLIKTRGQQVTLRCSPKSGHDTVSWYQQALGQGPQFIFQYYEEEERQRGNFPDRFSGHQFPNYSSELNVNALLLGDSALYLCASSTWTQSYEQYFGPGTRLTVT.

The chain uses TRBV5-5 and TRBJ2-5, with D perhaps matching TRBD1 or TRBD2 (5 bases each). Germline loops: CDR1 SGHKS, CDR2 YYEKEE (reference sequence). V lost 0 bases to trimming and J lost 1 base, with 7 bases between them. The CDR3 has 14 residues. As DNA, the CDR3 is TGTGCCAGCAGCTTGGGGGACGTCCAAGAGACCCAGTACTTC. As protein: CASSLGDVQETQYF. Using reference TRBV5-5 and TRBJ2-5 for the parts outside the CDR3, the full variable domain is DAGVTQSPTHLIKTRGQQVTLRCSPISGHKSVSWYQQVLGQGPQFIFQYYEKEERGRGNFPDRFSARQFPNYSSELNVNALLLGDSALYLCASSLGDVQETQYFGPGTRLLVL.

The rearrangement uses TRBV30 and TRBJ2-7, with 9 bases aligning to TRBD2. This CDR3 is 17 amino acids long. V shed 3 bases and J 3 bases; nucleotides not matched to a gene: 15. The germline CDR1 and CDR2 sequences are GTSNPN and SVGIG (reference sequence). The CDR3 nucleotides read TGTGCCTGGAGAGTCTCTCCGGTAACAGCGGGGGGCTACGAGCAGTACTTC. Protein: CAWRVSPVTAGGYEQYF. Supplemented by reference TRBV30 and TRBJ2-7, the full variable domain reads SQTIHQWPATLVQPVGSPLSLECTVEGTSNPNLYWYRQAAGRGLQLLFYSVGIGQISSEVPQNLSASRPQDRQFILSSKKLLLSDSGFYLCAWRVSPVTAGGYEQYFGPGTRLTVT.

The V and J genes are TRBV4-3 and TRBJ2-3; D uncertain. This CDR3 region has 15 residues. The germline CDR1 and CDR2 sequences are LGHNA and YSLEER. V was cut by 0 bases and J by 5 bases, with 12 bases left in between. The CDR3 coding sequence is TGCGCCAGCAGCCAAGATCGTAATCAATTAGATACGCAGTATTTT. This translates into CASSQDRNQLDTQYF.

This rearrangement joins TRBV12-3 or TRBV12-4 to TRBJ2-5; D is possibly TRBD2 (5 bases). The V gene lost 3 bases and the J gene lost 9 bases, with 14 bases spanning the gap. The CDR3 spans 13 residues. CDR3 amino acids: CASSLRSLGAQYF. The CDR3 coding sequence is TGTGCCAGCAGTTTGCGTAGCCTCGGGGCCCAGTACTTC.

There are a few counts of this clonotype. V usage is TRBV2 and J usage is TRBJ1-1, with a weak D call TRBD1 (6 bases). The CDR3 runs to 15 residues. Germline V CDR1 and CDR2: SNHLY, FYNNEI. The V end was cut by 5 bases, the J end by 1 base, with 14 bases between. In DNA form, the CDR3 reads TGTGCCAGCAGTCATAAGCAGGGGTGGAACACTGAAGCTTTCTTT. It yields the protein CASSHKQGWNTEAFF.